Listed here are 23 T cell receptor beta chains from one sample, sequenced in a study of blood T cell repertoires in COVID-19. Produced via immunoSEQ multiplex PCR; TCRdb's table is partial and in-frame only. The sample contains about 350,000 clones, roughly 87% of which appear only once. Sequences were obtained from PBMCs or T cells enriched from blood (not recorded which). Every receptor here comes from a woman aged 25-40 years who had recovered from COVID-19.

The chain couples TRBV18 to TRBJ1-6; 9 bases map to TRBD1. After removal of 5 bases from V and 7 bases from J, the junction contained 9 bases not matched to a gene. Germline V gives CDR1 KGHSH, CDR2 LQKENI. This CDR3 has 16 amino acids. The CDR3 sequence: CASSDLPGTGNSPLHF. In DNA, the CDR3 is TGTGCCAGCTCAGACCTCCCCGGGACAGGGAATTCACCCCTCCACTTT.

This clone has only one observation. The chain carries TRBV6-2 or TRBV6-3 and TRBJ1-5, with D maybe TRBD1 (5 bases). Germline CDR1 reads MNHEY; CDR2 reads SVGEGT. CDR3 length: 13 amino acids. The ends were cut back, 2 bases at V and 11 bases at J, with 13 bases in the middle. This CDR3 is CASSYHDGGAQHF. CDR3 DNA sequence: TGTGCCAGCAGTTACCACGACGGGGGGGCCCAGCATTTT.

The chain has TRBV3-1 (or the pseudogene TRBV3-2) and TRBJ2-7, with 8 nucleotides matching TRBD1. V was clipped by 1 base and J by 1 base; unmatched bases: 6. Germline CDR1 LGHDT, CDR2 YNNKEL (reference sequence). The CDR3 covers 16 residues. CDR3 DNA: TGTGCCAGCAGCCAAGCAGTTGGACAGGGTTCCTACGAGCAGTACTTC. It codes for CASSQAVGQGSYEQYF.

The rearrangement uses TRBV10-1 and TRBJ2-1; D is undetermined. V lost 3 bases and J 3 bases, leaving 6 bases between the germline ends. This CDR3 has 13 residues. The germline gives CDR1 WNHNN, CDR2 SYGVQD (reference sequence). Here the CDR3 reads CASSDTNYNEQFF. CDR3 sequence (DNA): TGCGCCAGCAGTGATACTAACTACAATGAGCAGTTCTTC.

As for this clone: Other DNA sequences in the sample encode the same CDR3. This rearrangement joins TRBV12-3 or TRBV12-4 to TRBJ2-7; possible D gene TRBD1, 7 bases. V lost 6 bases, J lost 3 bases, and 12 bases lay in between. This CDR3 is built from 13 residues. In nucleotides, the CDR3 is TGTGCCAGCAGCCCAGGGGGGAGCTACGAGCAGTACTTC. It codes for CASSPGGSYEQYF.

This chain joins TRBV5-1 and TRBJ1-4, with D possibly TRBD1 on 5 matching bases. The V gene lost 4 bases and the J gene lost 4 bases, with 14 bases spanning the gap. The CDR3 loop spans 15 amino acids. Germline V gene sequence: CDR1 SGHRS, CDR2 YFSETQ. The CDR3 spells CASSPRGGGNEKLFF. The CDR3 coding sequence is TGCGCCAGCAGCCCCCGGGGGGGTGGTAATGAAAAACTGTTTTTT.

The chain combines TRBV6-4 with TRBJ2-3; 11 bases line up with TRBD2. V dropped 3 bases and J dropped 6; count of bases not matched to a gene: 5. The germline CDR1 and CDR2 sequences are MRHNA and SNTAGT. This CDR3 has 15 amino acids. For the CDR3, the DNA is TGTGCCAGCAGTGAGGATCGACTAGCGGGGGATACGCAGTATTTT. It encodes CASSEDRLAGDTQYF.

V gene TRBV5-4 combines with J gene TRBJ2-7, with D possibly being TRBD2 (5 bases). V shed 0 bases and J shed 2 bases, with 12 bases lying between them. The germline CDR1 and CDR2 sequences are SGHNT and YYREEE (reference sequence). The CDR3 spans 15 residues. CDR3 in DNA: TGTGCCAGCAGCTTGGGGACTGATCTAACCTACGAGCAGTACTTC. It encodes CASSLGTDLTYEQYF.

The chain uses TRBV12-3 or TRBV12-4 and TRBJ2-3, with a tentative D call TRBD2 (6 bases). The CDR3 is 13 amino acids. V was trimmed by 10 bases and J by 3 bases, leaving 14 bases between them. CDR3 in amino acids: CATLFGGTDTQYF. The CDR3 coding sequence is TGTGCCACCCTGTTCGGGGGTACAGATACGCAGTATTTT.

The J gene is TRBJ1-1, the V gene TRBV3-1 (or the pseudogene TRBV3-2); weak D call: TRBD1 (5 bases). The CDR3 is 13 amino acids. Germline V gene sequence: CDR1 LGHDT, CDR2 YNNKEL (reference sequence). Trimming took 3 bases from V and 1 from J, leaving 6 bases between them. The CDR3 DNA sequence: TGTGCCAGCAGCCAGGGGCCGAACACTGAAGCTTTCTTT. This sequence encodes CASSQGPNTEAFF.

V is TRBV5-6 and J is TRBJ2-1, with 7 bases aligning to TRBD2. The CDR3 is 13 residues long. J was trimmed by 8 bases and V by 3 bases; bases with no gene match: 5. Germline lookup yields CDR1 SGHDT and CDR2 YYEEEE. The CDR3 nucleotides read TGTGCCAGCAGCTCGACGGGAGGCGATGAGCAGTTCTTC. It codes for CASSSTGGDEQFF.

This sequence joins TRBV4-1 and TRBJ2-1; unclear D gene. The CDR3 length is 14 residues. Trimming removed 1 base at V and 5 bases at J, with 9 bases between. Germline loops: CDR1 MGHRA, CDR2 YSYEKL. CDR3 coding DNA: TGCGCCAGCAGCCAAGTATCAGACAACAATGAGCAGTTCTTC. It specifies CASSQVSDNNEQFF.

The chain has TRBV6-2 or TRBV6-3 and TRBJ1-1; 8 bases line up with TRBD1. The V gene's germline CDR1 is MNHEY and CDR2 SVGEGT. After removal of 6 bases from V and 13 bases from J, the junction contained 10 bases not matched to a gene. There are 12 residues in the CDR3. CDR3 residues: CASSSVHRGGFF. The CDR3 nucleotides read TGTGCCAGCAGCTCTGTCCACAGGGGGGGTTTCTTT.

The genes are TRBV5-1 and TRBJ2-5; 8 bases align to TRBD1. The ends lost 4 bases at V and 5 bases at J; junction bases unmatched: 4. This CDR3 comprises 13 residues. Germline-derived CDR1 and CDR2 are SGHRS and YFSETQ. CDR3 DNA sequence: TGCGCCAGCAGCCTGGACAGGGCGGAGACCCAGTACTTC. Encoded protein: CASSLDRAETQYF.

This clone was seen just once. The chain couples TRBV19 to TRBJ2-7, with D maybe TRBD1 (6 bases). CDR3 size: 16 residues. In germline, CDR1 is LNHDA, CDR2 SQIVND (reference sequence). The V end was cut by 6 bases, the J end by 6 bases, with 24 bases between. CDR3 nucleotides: TGTGCCAGTAGCAGGTTAAGTGGTCAGGGGTCGACCGAGCAGTACTTC. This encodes CASSRLSGQGSTEQYF.

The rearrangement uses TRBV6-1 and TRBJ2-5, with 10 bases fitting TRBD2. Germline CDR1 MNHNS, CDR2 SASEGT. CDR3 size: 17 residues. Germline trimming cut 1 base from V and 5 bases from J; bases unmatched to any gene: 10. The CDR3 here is CASSEGASGGGRETQYF. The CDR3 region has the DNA TGTGCCAGCAGTGAAGGAGCTAGCGGGGGAGGAAGGGAGACCCAGTACTTC.

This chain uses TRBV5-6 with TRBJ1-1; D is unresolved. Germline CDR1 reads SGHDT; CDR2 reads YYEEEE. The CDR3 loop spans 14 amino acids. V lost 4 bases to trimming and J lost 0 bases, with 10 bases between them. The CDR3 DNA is TGTGCCAGCAGCCGCGGCGGGGTGAACACTGAAGCTTTCTTT. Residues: CASSRGGVNTEAFF. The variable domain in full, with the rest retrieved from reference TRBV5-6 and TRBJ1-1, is DAGVTQSPTHLIKTRGQQVTLRCSPKSGHDTVSWYQQALGQGPQFIFQYYEEEERQRGNFPDRFSGHQFPNYSSELNVNALLLGDSALYLCASSRGGVNTEAFFGQGTRLTVV.

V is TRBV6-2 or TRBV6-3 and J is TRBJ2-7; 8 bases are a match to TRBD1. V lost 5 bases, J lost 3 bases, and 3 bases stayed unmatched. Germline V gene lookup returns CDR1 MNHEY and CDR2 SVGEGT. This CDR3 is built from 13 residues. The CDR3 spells CASSTDRDYEQYF. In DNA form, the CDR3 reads TGTGCCAGCAGTACGGACAGGGACTACGAGCAGTACTTC.

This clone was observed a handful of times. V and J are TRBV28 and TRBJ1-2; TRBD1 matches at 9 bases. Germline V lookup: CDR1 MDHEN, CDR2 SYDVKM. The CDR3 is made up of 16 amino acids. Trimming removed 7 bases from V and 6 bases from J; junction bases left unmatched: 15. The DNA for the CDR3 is TGTGCCAGCACCCCATGGGGGACAGGGACGATCAATGGCTACACCTTC. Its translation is CASTPWGTGTINGYTF.

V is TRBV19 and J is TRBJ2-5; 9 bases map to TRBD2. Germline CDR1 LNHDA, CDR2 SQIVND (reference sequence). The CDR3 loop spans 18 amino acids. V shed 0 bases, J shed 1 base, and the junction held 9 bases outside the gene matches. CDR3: CASSIDMSGGYLQETQYF. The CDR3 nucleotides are TGTGCCAGTAGTATAGATATGAGCGGGGGGTACCTCCAAGAGACCCAGTACTTC.

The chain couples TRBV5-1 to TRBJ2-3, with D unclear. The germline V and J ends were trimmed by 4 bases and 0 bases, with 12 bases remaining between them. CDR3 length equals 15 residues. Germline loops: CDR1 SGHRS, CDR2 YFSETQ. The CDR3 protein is CASSLTATSTDTQYF. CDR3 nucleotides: TGCGCCAGCAGCCTGACTGCTACTAGCACAGATACGCAGTATTTT. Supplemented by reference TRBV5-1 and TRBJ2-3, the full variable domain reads KAGVTQTPRYLIKTRGQQVTLSCSPISGHRSVSWYQQTPGQGLQFLFEYFSETQRNKGNFPGRFSGRQFSNSRSEMNVSTLELGDSALYLCASSLTATSTDTQYFGPGTRLTVL.

CDR3 sequence (DNA): TGCGCCAGCAGCCAAGATAGCTACGAGCAGTACTTC. As protein: CASSQDSYEQYF. The J gene is TRBJ2-7, the V gene TRBV4-1; no clear D gene. Between the trimmed V and J ends, which lost 0 bases and 3 bases, there was a span of 3 bases. Germline V lookup: CDR1 MGHRA, CDR2 YSYEKL. This CDR3 comprises 12 residues.

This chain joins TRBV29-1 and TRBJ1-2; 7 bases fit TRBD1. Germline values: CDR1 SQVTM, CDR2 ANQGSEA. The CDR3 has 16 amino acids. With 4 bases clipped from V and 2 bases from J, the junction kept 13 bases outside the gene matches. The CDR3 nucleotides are TGCAGCGTTGGACGACAGGGACCCGGGGCGAACTATGGCTACACCTTC. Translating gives CSVGRQGPGANYGYTF.